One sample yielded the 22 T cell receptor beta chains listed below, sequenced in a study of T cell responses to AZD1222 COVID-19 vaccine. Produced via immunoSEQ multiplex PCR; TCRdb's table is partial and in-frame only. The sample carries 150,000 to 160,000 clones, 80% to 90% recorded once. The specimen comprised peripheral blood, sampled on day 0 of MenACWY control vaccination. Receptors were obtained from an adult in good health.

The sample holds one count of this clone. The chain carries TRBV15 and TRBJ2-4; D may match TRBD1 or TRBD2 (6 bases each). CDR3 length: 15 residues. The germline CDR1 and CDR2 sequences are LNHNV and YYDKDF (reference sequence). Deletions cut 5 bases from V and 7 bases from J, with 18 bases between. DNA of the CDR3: TGTGCCACCAGCGCCGGGGGCCCGGGCCAGAACATTCAGTACTTC. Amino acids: CATSAGGPGQNIQYF.

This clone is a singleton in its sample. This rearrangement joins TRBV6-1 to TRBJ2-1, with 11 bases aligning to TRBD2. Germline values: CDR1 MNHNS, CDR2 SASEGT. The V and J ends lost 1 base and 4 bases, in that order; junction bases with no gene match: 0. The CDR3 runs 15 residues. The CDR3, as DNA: TGTGCCAGCAGTGAAGGACTAGCGGGGTACAATGAGCAGTTCTTC. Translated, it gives CASSEGLAGYNEQFF.

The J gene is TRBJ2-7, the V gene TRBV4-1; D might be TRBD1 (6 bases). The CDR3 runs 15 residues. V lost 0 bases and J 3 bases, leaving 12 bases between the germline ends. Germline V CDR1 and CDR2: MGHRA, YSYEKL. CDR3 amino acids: CASSQEQGQFYEQYV. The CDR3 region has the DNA TGCGCCAGCAGCCAAGAACAGGGTCAGTTCTACGAGCAGTACGTC.

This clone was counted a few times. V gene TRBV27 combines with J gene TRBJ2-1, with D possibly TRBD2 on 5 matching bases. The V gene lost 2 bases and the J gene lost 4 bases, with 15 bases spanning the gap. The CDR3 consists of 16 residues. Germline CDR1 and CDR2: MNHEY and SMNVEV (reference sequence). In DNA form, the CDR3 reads TGTGCCAGCAGTTTACTGGGGTCTGGGAGTTACAATGAGCAGTTCTTC. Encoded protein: CASSLLGSGSYNEQFF.

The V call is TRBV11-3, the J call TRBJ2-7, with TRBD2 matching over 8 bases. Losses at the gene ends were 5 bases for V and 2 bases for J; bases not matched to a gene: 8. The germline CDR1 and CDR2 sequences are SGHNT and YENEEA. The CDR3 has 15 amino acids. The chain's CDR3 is CASSPWSGSAYEQYF. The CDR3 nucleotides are TGTGCCAGCAGCCCCTGGAGCGGGAGCGCCTACGAGCAGTACTTC.

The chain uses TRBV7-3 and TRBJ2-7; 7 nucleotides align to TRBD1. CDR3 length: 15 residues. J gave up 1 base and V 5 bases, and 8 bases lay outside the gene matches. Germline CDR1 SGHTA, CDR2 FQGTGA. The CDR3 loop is CASSLRQGVSYEQYF. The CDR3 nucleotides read TGTGCCAGCAGCCTACGACAGGGAGTTTCCTACGAGCAGTACTTC.

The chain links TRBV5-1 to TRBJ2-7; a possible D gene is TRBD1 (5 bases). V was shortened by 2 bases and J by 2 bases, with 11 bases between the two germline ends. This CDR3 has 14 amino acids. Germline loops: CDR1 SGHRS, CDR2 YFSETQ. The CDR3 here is CASSFPGSPYEQYF. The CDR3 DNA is TGCGCCAGCAGCTTTCCAGGGTCCCCCTACGAGCAGTACTTC.

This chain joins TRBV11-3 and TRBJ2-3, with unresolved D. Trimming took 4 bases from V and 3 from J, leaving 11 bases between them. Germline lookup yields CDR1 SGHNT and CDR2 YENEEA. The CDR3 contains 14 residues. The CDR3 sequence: CASSSLHGTDTQYF. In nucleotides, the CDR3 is TGTGCCAGCAGCTCCCTCCATGGTACAGATACGCAGTATTTT.

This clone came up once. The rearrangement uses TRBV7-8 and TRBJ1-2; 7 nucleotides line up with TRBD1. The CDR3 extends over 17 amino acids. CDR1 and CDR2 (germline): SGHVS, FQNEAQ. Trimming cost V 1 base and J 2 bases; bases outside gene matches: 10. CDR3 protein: CASSLGPQGPWNYGYTF. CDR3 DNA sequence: TGTGCCAGCAGCTTAGGCCCACAGGGGCCATGGAACTATGGCTACACCTTC. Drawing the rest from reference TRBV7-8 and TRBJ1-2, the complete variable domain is GAGVSQSPRYKVAKRGQDVALRCDPISGHVSLFWYQQALGQGPEFLTYFQNEAQLDKSGLPSDRFFAERPEGSVSTLKIQRTQQEDSAVYLCASSLGPQGPWNYGYTFGSGTRLTVV.

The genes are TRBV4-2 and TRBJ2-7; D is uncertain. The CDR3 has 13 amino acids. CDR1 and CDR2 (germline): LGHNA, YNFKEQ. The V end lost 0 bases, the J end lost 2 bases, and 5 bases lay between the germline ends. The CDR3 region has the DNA TGTGCCAGCAGCCAAGACCTAGCCTACGAGCAGTACTTC. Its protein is CASSQDLAYEQYF.

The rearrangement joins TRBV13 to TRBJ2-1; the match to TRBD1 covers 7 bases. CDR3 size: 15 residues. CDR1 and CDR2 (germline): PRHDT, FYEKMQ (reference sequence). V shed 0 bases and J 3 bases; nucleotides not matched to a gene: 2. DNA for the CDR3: TGTGCCAGCAGCTTAGGGACAGGGTTCTACAATGAGCAGTTCTTC. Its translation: CASSLGTGFYNEQFF. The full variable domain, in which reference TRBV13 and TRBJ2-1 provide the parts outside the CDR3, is AAGVIQSPRHLIKEKRETATLKCYPIPRHDTVYWYQQGPGQDPQFLISFYEKMQSDKGSIPDRFSAQQFSDYHSELNMSSLELGDSALYFCASSLGTGFYNEQFFGPGTRLTVL.

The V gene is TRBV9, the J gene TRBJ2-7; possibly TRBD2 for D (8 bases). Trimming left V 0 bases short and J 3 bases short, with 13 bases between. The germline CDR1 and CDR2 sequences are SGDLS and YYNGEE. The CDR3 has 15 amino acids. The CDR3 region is CASSVAGGGFYEQYF. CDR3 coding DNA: TGTGCCAGCAGCGTAGCGGGAGGGGGCTTCTACGAGCAGTACTTC.

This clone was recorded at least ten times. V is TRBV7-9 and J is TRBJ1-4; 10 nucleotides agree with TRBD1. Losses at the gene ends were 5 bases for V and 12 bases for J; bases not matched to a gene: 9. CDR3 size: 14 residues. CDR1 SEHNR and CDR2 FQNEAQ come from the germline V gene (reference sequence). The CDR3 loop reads CASSRRDRGEQLFF. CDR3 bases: TGTGCCAGCAGCCGACGGGACAGGGGAGAACAACTGTTTTTT.

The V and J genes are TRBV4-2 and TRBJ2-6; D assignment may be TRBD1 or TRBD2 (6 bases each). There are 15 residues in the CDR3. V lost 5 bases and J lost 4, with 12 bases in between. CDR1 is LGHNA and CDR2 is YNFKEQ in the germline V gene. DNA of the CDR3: TGTGCCAGCAGCGAGGGGGGCAGCGGGGCCAACGTCCTGACTTTC. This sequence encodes CASSEGGSGANVLTF.

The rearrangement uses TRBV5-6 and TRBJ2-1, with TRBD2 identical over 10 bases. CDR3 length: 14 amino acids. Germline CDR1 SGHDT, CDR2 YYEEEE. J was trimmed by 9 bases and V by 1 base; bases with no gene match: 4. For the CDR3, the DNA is TGTGCCAGCAGCTTGTCTAGCGGGAGACGTGAGCAGTTCTTC. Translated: CASSLSSGRREQFF.

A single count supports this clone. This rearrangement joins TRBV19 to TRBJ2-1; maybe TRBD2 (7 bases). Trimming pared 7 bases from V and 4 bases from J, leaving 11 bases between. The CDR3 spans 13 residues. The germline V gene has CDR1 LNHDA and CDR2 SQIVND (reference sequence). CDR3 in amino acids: CASTGGFYNEQFF. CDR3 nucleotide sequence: TGTGCCAGTACGGGGGGCTTTTACAATGAGCAGTTCTTC.

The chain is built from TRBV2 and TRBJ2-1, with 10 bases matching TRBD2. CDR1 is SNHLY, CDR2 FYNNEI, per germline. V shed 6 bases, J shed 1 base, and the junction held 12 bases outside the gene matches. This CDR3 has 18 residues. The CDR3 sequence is CASSAMTPLAGSYNEQFF. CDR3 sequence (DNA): TGTGCCAGCAGCGCTATGACCCCACTAGCGGGGTCCTACAATGAGCAGTTCTTC. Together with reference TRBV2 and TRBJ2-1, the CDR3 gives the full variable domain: EPEVTQTPSHQVTQMGQEVILRCVPISNHLYFYWYRQILGQKVEFLVSFYNNEISEKSEIFDDQFSVERPDGSNFTLKIRSTKLEDSAMYFCASSAMTPLAGSYNEQFFGPGTRLTVL.

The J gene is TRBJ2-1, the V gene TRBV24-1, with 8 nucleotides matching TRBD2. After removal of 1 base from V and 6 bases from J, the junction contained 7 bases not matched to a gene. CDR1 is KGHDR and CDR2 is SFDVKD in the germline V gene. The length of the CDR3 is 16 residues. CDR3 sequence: CATSDLGGGRPNEQFF. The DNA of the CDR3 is TGTGCCACCAGTGATTTAGGCGGGGGGCGCCCCAATGAGCAGTTCTTC.

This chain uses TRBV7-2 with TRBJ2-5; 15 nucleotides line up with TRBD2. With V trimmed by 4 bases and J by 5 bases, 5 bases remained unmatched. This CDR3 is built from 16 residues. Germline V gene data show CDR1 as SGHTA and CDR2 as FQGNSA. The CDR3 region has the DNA TGTGCCAGCAGCTACGGACTAGCGGGAGGGCGGGAGACCCAGTACTTC. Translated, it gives CASSYGLAGGRETQYF.

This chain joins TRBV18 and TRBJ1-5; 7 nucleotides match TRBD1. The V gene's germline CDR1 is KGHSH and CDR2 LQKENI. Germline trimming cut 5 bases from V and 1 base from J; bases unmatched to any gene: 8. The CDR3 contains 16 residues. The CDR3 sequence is CASSRGRQGSNQPQHF. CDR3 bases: TGTGCCAGCTCAAGGGGGCGACAGGGAAGCAATCAGCCCCAGCATTTT.

The CDR3 coding sequence is TGTGCCACCAGCAGAGGGGGAGGGGGACAGAACTATGGCTACACCTTC. Translating gives CATSRGGGGQNYGYTF. J is TRBJ1-2 and V is TRBV15, with 7 bases that match TRBD1. CDR1 is LNHNV, CDR2 YYDKDF, per germline (reference sequence). The CDR3 consists of 16 residues. The V segment lost 1 base and the J segment 2 bases; nucleotides outside the gene matches: 7.

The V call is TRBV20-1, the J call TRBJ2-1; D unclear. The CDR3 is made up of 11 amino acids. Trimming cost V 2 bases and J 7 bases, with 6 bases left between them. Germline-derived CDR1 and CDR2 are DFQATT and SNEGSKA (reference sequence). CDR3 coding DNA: TGCAGTGCTAGACAGCTTAATGAGCAGTTCTTC. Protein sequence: CSARQLNEQFF.